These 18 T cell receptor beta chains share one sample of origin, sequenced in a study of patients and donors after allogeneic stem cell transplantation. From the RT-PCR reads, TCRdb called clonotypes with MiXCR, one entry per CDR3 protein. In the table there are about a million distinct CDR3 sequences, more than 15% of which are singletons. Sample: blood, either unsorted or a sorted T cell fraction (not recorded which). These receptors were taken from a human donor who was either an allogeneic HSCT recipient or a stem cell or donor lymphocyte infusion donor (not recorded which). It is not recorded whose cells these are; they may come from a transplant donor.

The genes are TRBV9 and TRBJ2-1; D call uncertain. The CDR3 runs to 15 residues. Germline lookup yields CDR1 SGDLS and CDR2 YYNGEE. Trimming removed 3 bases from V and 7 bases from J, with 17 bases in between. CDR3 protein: CASSGISAALNEQFF. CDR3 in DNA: TGTGCCAGCAGCGGGATCTCGGCCGCTCTGAATGAGCAGTTCTTC.

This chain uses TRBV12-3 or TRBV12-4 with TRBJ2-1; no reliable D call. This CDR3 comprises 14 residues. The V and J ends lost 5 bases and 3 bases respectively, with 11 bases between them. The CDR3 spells CASSALADYNEQFF. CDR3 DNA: TGTGCCAGCAGTGCCTTGGCGGACTACAATGAGCAGTTCTTC.

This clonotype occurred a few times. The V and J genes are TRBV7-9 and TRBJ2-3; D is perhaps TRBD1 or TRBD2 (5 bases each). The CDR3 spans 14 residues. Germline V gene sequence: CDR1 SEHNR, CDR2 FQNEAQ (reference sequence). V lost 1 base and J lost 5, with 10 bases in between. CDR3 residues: CASSLEGTGDTQYF. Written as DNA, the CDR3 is TGTGCCAGCAGCTTAGAGGGGACGGGAGATACGCAGTATTTT.

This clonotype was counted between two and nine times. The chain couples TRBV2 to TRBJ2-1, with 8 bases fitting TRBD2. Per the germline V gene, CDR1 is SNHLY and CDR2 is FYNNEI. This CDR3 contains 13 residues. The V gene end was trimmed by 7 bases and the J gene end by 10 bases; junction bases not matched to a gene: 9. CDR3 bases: TGTGCCAGCATGCCCGGGAGGGCCAGGGAGCAGTTCTTC. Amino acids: CASMPGRAREQFF.

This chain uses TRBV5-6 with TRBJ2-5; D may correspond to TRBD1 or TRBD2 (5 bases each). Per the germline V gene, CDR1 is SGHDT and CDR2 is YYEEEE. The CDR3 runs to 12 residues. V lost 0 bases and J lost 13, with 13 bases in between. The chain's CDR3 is CASSLDGTTTYF. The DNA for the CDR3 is TGTGCCAGCAGCTTGGACGGGACGACCACGTACTTC.

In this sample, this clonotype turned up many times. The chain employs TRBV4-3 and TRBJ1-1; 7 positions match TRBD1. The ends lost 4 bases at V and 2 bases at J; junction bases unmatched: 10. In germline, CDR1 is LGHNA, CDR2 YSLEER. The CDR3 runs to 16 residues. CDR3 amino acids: CASSLGGNRGNTEAFF. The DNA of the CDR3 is TGCGCCAGCAGCCTGGGAGGAAACAGGGGCAACACTGAAGCTTTCTTT.

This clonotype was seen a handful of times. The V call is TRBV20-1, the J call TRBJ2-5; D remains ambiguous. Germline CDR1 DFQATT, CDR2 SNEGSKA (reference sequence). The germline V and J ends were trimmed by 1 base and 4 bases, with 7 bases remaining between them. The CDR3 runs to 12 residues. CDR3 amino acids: CSARGVSETQYF. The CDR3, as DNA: TGCAGTGCTAGAGGAGTATCAGAGACCCAGTACTTC.

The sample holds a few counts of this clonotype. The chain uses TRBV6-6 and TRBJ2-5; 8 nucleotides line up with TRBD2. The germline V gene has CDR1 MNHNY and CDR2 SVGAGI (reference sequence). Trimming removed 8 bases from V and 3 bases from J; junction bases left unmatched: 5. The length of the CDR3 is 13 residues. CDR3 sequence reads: CASGPGGEETQYF. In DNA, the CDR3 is TGTGCCAGCGGCCCGGGGGGGGAAGAGACCCAGTACTTC.

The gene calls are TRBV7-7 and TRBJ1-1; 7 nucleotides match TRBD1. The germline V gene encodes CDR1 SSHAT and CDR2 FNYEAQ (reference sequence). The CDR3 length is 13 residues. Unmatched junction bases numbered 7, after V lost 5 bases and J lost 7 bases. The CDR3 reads CASSAKQGSEAFF. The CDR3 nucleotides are TGTGCCAGCAGCGCTAAACAGGGGAGTGAAGCTTTCTTT.

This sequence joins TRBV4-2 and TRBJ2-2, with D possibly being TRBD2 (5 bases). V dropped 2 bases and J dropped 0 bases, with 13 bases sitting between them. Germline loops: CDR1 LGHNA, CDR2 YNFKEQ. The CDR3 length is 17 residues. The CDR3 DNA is TGTGCCAGCAGCCAATCGGGCGCTAGCTCGAACACCGGGGAGCTGTTTTTT. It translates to CASSQSGASSNTGELFF.

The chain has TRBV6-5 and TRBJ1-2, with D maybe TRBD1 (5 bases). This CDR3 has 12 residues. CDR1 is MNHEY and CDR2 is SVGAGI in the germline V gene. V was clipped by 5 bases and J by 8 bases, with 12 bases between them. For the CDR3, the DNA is TGTGCCAGCAGTCGACGAGAGGGGGGCTACACCTTC. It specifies CASSRREGGYTF.

The CDR3 loop is CASSFYRERNTEAFF. CDR3 coding DNA: TGTGCCAGCAGTTTCTATCGGGAACGGAACACTGAAGCTTTCTTT. The gene calls are TRBV27 and TRBJ1-1; D gene uncertain. In germline, CDR1 is MNHEY, CDR2 SMNVEV (reference sequence). The CDR3 loop spans 15 amino acids. Trimming cost V 3 bases and J 1 base, with 12 bases left between them.

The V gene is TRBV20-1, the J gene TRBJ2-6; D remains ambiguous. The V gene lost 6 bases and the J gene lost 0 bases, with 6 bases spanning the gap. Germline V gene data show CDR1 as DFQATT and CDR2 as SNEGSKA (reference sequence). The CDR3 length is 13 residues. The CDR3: CSAPYSGANVLTF. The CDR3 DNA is TGCAGTGCGCCCTACTCTGGGGCCAACGTCCTGACTTTC.

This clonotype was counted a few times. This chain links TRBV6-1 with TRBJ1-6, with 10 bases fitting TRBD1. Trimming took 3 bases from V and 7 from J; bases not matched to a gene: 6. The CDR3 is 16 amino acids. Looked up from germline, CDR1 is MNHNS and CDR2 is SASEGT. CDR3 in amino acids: CASSDWDRGRNSPLHF. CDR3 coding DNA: TGTGCCAGCAGTGATTGGGACAGGGGACGGAATTCACCCCTCCACTTT.

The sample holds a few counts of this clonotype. CDR3 sequence reads: CSAPWRFRTNEKLFF. CDR3 sequence (DNA): TGCAGTGCTCCTTGGAGATTCCGGACTAATGAAAAACTGTTTTTT. V and J are TRBV20-1 and TRBJ1-4; the D is unclear. The CDR3 has 15 amino acids. V shed 5 bases and J shed 2 bases, with 15 bases lying between them. Germline V gene lookup returns CDR1 DFQATT and CDR2 SNEGSKA (reference sequence).

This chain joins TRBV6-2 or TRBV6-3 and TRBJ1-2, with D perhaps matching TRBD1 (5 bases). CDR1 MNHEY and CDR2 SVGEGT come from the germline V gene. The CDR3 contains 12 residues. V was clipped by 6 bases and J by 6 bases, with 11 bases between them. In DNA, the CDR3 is TGTGCCAGCAGCCCGGCGGGGGATGGCTACACCTTC. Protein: CASSPAGDGYTF.

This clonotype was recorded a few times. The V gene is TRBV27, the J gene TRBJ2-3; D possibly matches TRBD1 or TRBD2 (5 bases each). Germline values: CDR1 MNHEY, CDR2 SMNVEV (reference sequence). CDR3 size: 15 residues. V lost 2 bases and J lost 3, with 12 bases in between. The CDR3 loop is CASSLKARETDTQYF. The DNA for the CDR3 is TGTGCCAGCAGTTTAAAGGCCAGGGAGACAGATACGCAGTATTTT.

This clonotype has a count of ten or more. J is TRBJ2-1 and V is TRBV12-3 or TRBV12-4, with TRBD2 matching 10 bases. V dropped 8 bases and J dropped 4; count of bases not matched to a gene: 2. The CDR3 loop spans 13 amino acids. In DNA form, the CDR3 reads TGTGCCAGCCTAGCGGGGGAGTACAATGAGCAGTTCTTC. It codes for CASLAGEYNEQFF.